The 10 T cell receptor beta chains given below trace back to one sample, sequenced in a study of patients and donors after allogeneic stem cell transplantation. TCRdb re-called the RT-PCR reads through MiXCR, storing one row per CDR3 protein. This sample has approximately 27,000 distinct CDR3 sequences, with around 7.9% found just once. The sample comprised blood, either unsorted or a sorted T cell fraction (not recorded which). The receptors come from a human donor who was either an allogeneic HSCT recipient or a stem cell or donor lymphocyte infusion donor (not recorded which). It is not recorded whose cells these are; they may come from a transplant donor.

This clonotype has at least ten counts. This rearrangement joins TRBV20-1 to TRBJ2-7, with 7 bases fitting TRBD1. This CDR3 is built from 13 residues. CDR1 DFQATT and CDR2 SNEGSKA come from the germline V gene (reference sequence). The junction had 7 bases not matched to a gene; V was cut back by 6 bases and J by 2 bases. The CDR3 protein is CSAVRTGTYEQYF. DNA of the CDR3: TGCAGTGCAGTCCGGACAGGAACCTACGAGCAGTACTTC.

The sample holds many counts of this clonotype. The CDR3: CATGKTSYEQYF. In DNA, the CDR3 is TGTGCCACAGGGAAAACGTCGTACGAGCAGTACTTC. The V and J genes are TRBV9 and TRBJ2-7, with D possibly being TRBD1 (5 bases). Looked up from germline, CDR1 is SGDLS and CDR2 is YYNGEE. Trimming took 9 bases from V and 4 from J, leaving 14 bases between them. The CDR3 runs 12 residues. The full variable domain, its missing parts supplied by reference TRBV9 and TRBJ2-7, is DSGVTQTPKHLITATGQRVTLRCSPRSGDLSVYWYQQSLDQGLQFLIQYYNGEERAKGNILERFSAQQFPDLHSELNLSSLELGDSALYFCATGKTSYEQYFGPGTRLTVT.

The genes are TRBV6-1 and TRBJ1-1; 8 nucleotides line up with TRBD1. V shed 10 bases and J 1 base; nucleotides not matched to a gene: 14. The CDR3 covers 16 residues. Germline V gene data show CDR1 as MNHNS and CDR2 as SASEGT. The CDR3: CATRGGTGGWNTEAFF. As DNA, the CDR3 is TGTGCCACCCGGGGAGGGACAGGTGGATGGAACACTGAAGCTTTCTTT.

This CDR3 reads CASSLFTGVREAFF. The CDR3 nucleotides read TGCGCCAGCAGCCTTTTTACAGGGGTGCGCGAAGCTTTCTTT. This sequence joins TRBV5-1 and TRBJ1-1; 7 bases are shared with TRBD1. Germline CDR1 and CDR2: SGHRS and YFSETQ. Losses at the gene ends were 4 bases for V and 8 bases for J; bases not matched to a gene: 11. The CDR3 has 14 residues.

This clonotype was observed at least ten times. The rearrangement links TRBV7-9 to TRBJ1-5; TRBD1 is a possible D gene (6 bases). This CDR3 is built from 11 residues. The V gene's germline CDR1 is SEHNR and CDR2 FQNEAQ (reference sequence). V was shortened by 6 bases and J by 9 bases, with 9 bases between the two germline ends. CDR3 DNA sequence: TGTGCCAGCAGGGGAGGGGGGCCCCAGCATTTT. Translating gives CASRGGGPQHF.

The sample holds many counts of this clonotype. The gene calls are TRBV5-1 and TRBJ1-4; D is possibly TRBD1 (6 bases). The length of the CDR3 is 15 residues. The V gene lost 3 bases and the J gene lost 3 bases, with 12 bases spanning the gap. The germline CDR1 and CDR2 sequences are SGHRS and YFSETQ. The CDR3 DNA reads as TGCGCCAGCAGCTCAACAGGGCTCTCTAATGAAAAACTGTTTTTT. This sequence encodes CASSSTGLSNEKLFF.

This clonotype was counted only a few times. The gene calls are TRBV6-1 and TRBJ2-2; 10 bases align to TRBD1. V lost 6 bases, J lost 5 bases, and 6 bases stayed unmatched. The germline CDR1 and CDR2 sequences are MNHNS and SASEGT. The CDR3 extends over 15 amino acids. CDR3 sequence (DNA): TGTGCCAGCAGGACCGACAGGGGGCGTACCGGGGAGCTGTTTTTT. Translating it yields CASRTDRGRTGELFF.

This chain joins TRBV28 and TRBJ2-7; the match to TRBD1 covers 9 bases. J lost 3 bases, V lost 7 bases, and 7 bases had no gene match. This CDR3 spans 14 amino acids. In germline, CDR1 is MDHEN, CDR2 SYDVKM. The CDR3 spells CASNTGQGGYEQYF. The CDR3 DNA follows: TGTGCCAGCAACACGGGACAGGGAGGCTACGAGCAGTACTTC. The full variable domain, completed using reference TRBV28 and TRBJ2-7, is DVKVTQSSRYLVKRTGEKVFLECVQDMDHENMFWYRQDPGLGLRLIYFSYDVKMKEKGDIPEGYSVSREKKERFSLILESASTNQTSMYLCASNTGQGGYEQYFGPGTRLTVT.

V gene TRBV5-6 combines with J gene TRBJ2-4; no reliable D call. Germline CDR1 SGHDT, CDR2 YYEEEE. The CDR3 consists of 14 residues. Trimming left V 4 bases short and J 0 bases short, with 8 bases between. The CDR3 region is CASSRLLAKNIQYF. CDR3 coding DNA: TGTGCCAGCAGCCGGCTCTTAGCCAAAAACATTCAGTACTTC. The full variable domain, its missing parts supplied by reference TRBV5-6 and TRBJ2-4, is DAGVTQSPTHLIKTRGQQVTLRCSPKSGHDTVSWYQQALGQGPQFIFQYYEEEERQRGNFPDRFSGHQFPNYSSELNVNALLLGDSALYLCASSRLLAKNIQYFGAGTRLSVL.

This clonotype was observed many times. J is TRBJ2-7 and V is TRBV5-1; TRBD1 matches 12 bases. Trimming at V came to 4 bases and at J to 6 bases, leaving 8 bases not matched to a gene. Per the germline V gene, CDR1 is SGHRS and CDR2 is YFSETQ. This CDR3 has 15 residues. CDR3 amino acids: CASSIRDRGQSEQYF. The DNA for the CDR3 is TGCGCCAGCAGCATCCGGGACAGGGGGCAATCCGAGCAGTACTTC.